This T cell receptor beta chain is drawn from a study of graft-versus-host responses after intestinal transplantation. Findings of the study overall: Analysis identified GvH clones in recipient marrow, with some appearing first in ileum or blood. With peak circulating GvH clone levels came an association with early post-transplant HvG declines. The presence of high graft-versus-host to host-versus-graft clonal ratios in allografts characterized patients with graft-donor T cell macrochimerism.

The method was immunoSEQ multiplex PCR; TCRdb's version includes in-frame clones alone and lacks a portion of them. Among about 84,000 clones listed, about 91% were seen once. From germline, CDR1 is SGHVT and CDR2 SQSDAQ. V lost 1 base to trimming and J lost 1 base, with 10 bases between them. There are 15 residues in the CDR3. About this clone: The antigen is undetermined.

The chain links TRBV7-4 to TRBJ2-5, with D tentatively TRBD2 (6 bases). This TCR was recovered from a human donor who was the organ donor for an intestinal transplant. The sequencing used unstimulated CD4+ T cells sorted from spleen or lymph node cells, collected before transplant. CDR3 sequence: CASSLVSTSQETQYF. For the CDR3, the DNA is TGTGCCAGCAGCTTAGTCTCGACTAGCCAAGAGACCCAGTACTTC.